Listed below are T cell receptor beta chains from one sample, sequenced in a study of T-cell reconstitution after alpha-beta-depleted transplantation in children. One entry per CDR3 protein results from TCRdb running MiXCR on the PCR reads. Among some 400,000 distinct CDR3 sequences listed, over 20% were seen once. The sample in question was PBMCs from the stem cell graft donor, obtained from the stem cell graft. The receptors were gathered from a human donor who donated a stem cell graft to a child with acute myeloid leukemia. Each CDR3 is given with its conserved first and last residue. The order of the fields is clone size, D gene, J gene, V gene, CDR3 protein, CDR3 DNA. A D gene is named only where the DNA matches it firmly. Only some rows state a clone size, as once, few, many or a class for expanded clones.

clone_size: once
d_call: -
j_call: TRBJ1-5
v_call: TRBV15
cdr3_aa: CATSREGGPDQPQHF
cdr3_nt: TGTGCCACCAGCAGAGAGGGGGGCCCGGATCAGCCCCAGCATTTT

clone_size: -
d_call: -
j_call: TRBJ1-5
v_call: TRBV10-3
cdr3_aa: CAIRTGDSNQPQHF
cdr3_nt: TGTGCCATCAGGACAGGCGATAGCAATCAGCCCCAGCATTTT

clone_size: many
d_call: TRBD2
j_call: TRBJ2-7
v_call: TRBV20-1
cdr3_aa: CSARDGSSGISYEQYF
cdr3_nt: TGCAGTGCTAGAGATGGGTCCAGCGGGATTTCCTACGAGCAGTACTTC

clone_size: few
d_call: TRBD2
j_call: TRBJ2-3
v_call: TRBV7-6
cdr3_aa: CASSLDRLAGGSDTQYF
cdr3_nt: TGTGCCAGCAGCTTAGATCGGCTAGCGGGAGGGTCAGATACGCAGTATTTT

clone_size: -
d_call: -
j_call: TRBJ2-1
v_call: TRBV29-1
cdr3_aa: CSVNKPTGYNEQFF
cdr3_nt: TGCAGCGTCAATAAACCCACAGGGTACAATGAGCAGTTCTTC

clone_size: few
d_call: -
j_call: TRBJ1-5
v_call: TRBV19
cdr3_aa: CASRDTGYSNQPQHF
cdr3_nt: TGTGCCAGTAGAGACACAGGGTATAGCAATCAGCCCCAGCATTTT

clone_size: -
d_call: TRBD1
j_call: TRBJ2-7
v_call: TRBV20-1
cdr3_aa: CCAIQPTGVTYEQYF
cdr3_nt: TGCTGTGCGATTCAACCGACAGGGGTCACCTACGAGCAGTACTTC

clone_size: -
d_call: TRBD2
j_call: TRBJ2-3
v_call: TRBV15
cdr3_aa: CATSRRLAGGPSFDTQYF
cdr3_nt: TGTGCCACCAGCAGACGGCTAGCGGGAGGGCCATCTTTCGATACGCAGTATTTT

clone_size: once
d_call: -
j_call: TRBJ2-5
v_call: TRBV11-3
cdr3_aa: CASSPHGVGRFSETQYF
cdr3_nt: TGTGCCAGCAGCCCCCACGGTGTGGGCCGCTTCTCAGAGACCCAGTACTTC

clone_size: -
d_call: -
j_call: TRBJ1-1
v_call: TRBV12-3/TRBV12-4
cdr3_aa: CASSLSYRRTEAFF
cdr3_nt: TGTGCCAGCAGTTTAAGCTATCGGAGAACTGAAGCTTTCTTT

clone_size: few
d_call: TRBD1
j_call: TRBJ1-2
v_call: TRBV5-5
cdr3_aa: CASSLEDRVFHGYTF
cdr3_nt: TGTGCCAGCAGCTTGGAGGACAGGGTTTTTCATGGCTACACCTTC